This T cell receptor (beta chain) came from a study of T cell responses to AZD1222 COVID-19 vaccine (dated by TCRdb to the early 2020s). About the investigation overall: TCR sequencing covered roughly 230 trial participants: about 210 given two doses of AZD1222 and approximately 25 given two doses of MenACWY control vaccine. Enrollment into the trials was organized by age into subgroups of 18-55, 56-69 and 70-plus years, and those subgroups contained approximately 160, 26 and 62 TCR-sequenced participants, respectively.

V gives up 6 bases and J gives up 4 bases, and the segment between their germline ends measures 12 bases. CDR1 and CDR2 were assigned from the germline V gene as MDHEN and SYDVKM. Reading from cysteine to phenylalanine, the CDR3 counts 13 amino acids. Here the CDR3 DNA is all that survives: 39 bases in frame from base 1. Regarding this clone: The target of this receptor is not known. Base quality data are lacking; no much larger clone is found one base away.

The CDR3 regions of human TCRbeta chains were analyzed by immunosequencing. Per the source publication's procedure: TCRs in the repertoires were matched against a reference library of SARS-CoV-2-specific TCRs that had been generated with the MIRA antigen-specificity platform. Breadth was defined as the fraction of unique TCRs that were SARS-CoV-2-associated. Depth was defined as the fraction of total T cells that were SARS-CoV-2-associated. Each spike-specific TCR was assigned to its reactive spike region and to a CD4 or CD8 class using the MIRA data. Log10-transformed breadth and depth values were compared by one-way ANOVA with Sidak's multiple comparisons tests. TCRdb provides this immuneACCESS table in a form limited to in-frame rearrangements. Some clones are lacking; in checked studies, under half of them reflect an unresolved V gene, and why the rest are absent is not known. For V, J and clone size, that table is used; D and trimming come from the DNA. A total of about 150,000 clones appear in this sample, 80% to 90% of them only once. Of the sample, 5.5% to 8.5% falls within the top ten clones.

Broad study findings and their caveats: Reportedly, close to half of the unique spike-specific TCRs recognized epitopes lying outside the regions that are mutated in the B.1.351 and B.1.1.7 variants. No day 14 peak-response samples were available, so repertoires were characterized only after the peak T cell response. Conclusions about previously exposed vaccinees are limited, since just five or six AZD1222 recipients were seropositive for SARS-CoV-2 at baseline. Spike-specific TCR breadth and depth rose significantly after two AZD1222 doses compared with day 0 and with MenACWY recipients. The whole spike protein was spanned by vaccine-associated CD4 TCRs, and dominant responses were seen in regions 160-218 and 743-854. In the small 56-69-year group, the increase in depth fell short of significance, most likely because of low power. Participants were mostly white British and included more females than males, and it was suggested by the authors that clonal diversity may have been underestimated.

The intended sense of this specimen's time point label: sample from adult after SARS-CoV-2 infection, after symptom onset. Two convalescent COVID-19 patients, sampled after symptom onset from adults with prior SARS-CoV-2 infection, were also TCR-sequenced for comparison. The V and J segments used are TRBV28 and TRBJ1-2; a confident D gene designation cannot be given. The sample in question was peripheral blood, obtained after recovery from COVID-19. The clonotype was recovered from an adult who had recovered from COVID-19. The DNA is TGTGCCAGCAGCCGGCCAGCCGCCTATGGCTACACCTTC. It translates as CASSRPAAYGYTF.